The next 32 T cell receptor beta chains were all read from a single sample in a study of PD-L1 blockade in urothelial cancer. Time point of the sample: pretreatment peripheral blood. Clones were sequenced by immunoSEQ multiplex PCR, and TCRdb holds only the in-frame ones, with some missing. This table holds some 90,000 clones, roughly 90% found once. Material: PBMCs, obtained around atezolizumab (anti-PD-L1) treatment. These receptors were taken from a woman of 80 years or more with urothelial cancer.

This chain uses TRBV5-1 with TRBJ2-7; 7 nucleotides align to TRBD2. V lost 0 bases, J lost 11 bases, and 14 bases stayed unmatched. Per germline, CDR1 SGHRS and CDR2 YFSETQ. This CDR3 has 15 residues. The CDR3 DNA reads TGCGCCAGCAGCTTGGCCGGGATGTCAGAGGCGGGAGAGTACTTC. Its translation: CASSLAGMSEAGEYF.

The chain carries TRBV28 and TRBJ1-5, with no clear D. Germline V gene data show CDR1 as MDHEN and CDR2 as SYDVKM. This CDR3 contains 18 residues. Trimming removed 6 bases at V and 2 bases at J, with 23 bases between. CDR3 sequence (DNA): TGTGCCAGCAGCATTGACACTTCAGGAAATATGGGCAATCAGCCCCAGCATTTT. The encoded protein is CASSIDTSGNMGNQPQHF.

The chain has TRBV4-1 and TRBJ2-2; 10 bases are a match to TRBD1. J was trimmed by 0 bases and V by 6 bases; bases with no gene match: 4. Per the germline V gene, CDR1 is MGHRA and CDR2 is YSYEKL. The CDR3 is made up of 16 amino acids. As DNA, the CDR3 is TGCGCCAGCAGGGAGGACAGGGGGGCGAACACCGGGGAGCTGTTTTTT. It yields the protein CASREDRGANTGELFF.

The count of this clone is one. The rearrangement uses TRBV18 and TRBJ2-3, with 7 bases identical to TRBD2. Germline CDR1 KGHSH, CDR2 LQKENI. V shed 6 bases and J 2 bases; nucleotides not matched to a gene: 5. This CDR3 spans 14 amino acids. The CDR3 reads CASSFTSVTDTQYF. CDR3 coding DNA: TGTGCCAGCTCCTTTACTAGCGTCACAGATACGCAGTATTTT. Variable domain in full (rest from reference TRBV18 and TRBJ2-3): NAGVMQNPRHLVRRRGQEARLRCSPMKGHSHVYWYRQLPEEGLKFMVYLQKENIIDESGMPKERFSAEFPKEGPSILRIQQVVRGDSAAYFCASSFTSVTDTQYFGPGTRLTVL.

The chain joins TRBV25-1 to TRBJ1-1; a possible D gene is TRBD1 (6 bases). The V end was cut by 4 bases, the J end by 5 bases, with 20 bases between. The CDR3 consists of 16 residues. CDR1 and CDR2 (germline): MGHDK, SYGVNS. This chain's CDR3 is CASSVGGGAGRTEAFF. In DNA form, the CDR3 reads TGTGCCAGCAGTGTTGGAGGGGGGGCCGGGAGGACTGAAGCTTTCTTT.

The chain has TRBV5-1 and TRBJ1-4; possible D gene TRBD1, 6 bases. V lost 0 bases and J lost 0, with 15 bases in between. CDR3 length: 18 residues. Germline V CDR1 and CDR2: SGHRS, YFSETQ. The CDR3: CASSLGAGVMTTNEKLFF. DNA of the CDR3: TGCGCCAGCAGCTTGGGGGCAGGGGTGATGACAACTAATGAAAAACTGTTTTTT.

The chain is built from TRBV2 and TRBJ1-1; no clear D. In germline, CDR1 is SNHLY, CDR2 FYNNEI. The CDR3 is 14 amino acids. The V end lost 2 bases, the J end lost 0 bases, and 7 bases lay between the germline ends. This chain's CDR3 is CASSEQAMNTEAFF. The CDR3 DNA sequence: TGTGCCAGCAGTGAACAGGCGATGAACACTGAAGCTTTCTTT.

CDR3 nucleotide sequence: TGTGCTAGTGGTCCAGGGCGGCTTGAGAACACTGAAGCTTTCTTT. This translates into CASGPGRLENTEAFF. V gene TRBV12-5 combines with J gene TRBJ1-1, with D possibly TRBD1 on 5 matching bases. Germline assignment: CDR1 LGHNT and CDR2 FRNRAP. V was pared by 5 bases and J by 1 base, with 14 bases between. The CDR3 sequence is 15 residues long. Full variable domain (missing parts from reference TRBV12-5 and TRBJ1-1): DARVTQTPRHKVTEMGQEVTMRCQPILGHNTVFWYRQTMMQGLELLAYFRNRAPLDDSGMPKDRFSAEMPDATLATLKIQPSEPRDSAVYFCASGPGRLENTEAFFGQGTRLTVV.

CDR3 sequence (DNA): TGTGCCAGCAGCTCACACAGTTATGGCTACACCTTC. Its protein product is CASSSHSYGYTF. The chain is built from TRBV7-2 and TRBJ1-2; D gene ambiguous. The ends were cut back, 4 bases at V and 5 bases at J, with 8 bases in the middle. Germline values: CDR1 SGHTA, CDR2 FQGNSA. The CDR3 extends over 12 amino acids.

The chain combines TRBV5-1 with TRBJ1-1; 8 bases align to TRBD1. This CDR3 is built from 16 residues. The J segment lost 3 bases and the V segment lost 1 base, leaving 8 bases of the junction unmatched. CDR1 is SGHRS and CDR2 is YFSETQ in the germline V gene. The DNA of the CDR3 is TGCGCCAGCAGCTTGTCTTACCAGGGGGCTTACACTGAAGCTTTCTTT. It yields the protein CASSLSYQGAYTEAFF.

The chain joins TRBV5-1 to TRBJ2-7; 8 bases fit TRBD1. This CDR3 region has 13 residues. Germline CDR1 is SGHRS and CDR2 is YFSETQ. After removal of 5 bases from V and 1 base from J, the junction contained 2 bases not matched to a gene. The CDR3 nucleotides read TGCGCCAGCAGGACAGGGGATTCCTACGAGCAGTACTTC. Its translation is CASRTGDSYEQYF.

The CDR3 DNA is TGTGCCAGCAGCGGGGATAACAGGGGAGATACGCAGTATTTT. This codes for CASSGDNRGDTQYF. The chain employs TRBV11-3 and TRBJ2-3, with 7 nucleotides matching TRBD1. Looked up from germline, CDR1 is SGHNT and CDR2 is YENEEA. V gave up 5 bases and J gave up 5 bases; unmatched junction bases: 7. The CDR3 covers 14 residues.

The genes are TRBV18 and TRBJ1-3; no firm D call. V lost 1 base, J lost 0 bases, and 10 bases lay in between. Germline CDR1 is KGHSH and CDR2 is LQKENI. The CDR3 is 16 residues long. The CDR3 coding sequence is TGTGCCAGCTCACCACTTGAGGTCATCTCTGGAAACACCATATATTTT. This codes for CASSPLEVISGNTIYF. Using reference TRBV18 and TRBJ1-3 for the parts outside the CDR3, the full variable domain is NAGVMQNPRHLVRRRGQEARLRCSPMKGHSHVYWYRQLPEEGLKFMVYLQKENIIDESGMPKERFSAEFPKEGPSILRIQQVVRGDSAAYFCASSPLEVISGNTIYFGEGSWLTVV.

The V gene is TRBV6-1, the J gene TRBJ1-5; the D is unclear. The CDR3 spans 14 residues. V shed 8 bases and J shed 3 bases, with 14 bases lying between them. Germline-derived CDR1 and CDR2 are MNHNS and SASEGT. CDR3 nucleotides: TGTGCCAGCTCCCCGGCGGGGTACAATCAGCCCCAGCATTTT. This codes for CASSPAGYNQPQHF.

The chain has TRBV19 and TRBJ2-3, with D maybe TRBD2 (5 bases). The CDR3 sequence is 13 residues long. V gave up 5 bases and J gave up 5 bases, with 11 bases separating them. The germline gives CDR1 LNHDA, CDR2 SQIVND (reference sequence). CDR3: CASSGSAGDTQYF. CDR3 coding DNA: TGTGCCAGTAGTGGGAGTGCAGGAGATACGCAGTATTTT. The full variable domain, with the rest looked up from reference TRBV19 and TRBJ2-3, is DGGITQSPKYLFRKEGQNVTLSCEQNLNHDAMYWYRQDPGQGLRLIYYSQIVNDFQKGDIAEGYSVSREKKESFPLTVTSAQKNPTAFYLCASSGSAGDTQYFGPGTRLTVL.

This chain connects TRBV5-1 to TRBJ2-1; 8 nucleotides align to TRBD2. V lost 0 bases, J lost 8 bases, and 7 bases stayed unmatched. The CDR3 is 15 amino acids. Germline CDR1 SGHRS, CDR2 YFSETQ. DNA of the CDR3: TGCGCCAGCAGCTTGGCCCTAGCGGGCTTGGATGAGCAGTTCTTC. Amino acid sequence: CASSLALAGLDEQFF.

This sequence joins TRBV5-1 and TRBJ1-1, with TRBD1 matching 7 bases. The CDR3 contains 15 residues. CDR1 is SGHRS, CDR2 YFSETQ, per germline. J was trimmed by 5 bases and V by 0 bases; bases with no gene match: 7. CDR3 amino acids: CASSLGQGVRTEAFF. The DNA of the CDR3 is TGCGCCAGCAGCTTGGGTCAGGGGGTTAGGACTGAAGCTTTCTTT.

V and J are TRBV6-1 and TRBJ1-5, with D perhaps TRBD1 (5 bases). V was clipped by 7 bases and J by 2 bases, with 15 bases between them. The CDR3 runs to 15 residues. Germline CDR1 and CDR2: MNHNS and SASEGT. The CDR3 loop reads CASNNRPMGNQPQHF. In DNA, the CDR3 is TGTGCCAGCAATAACAGGCCCATGGGCAATCAGCCCCAGCATTTT.

This clone appeared once. The rearrangement uses TRBV10-2 and TRBJ2-3; 7 bases line up with TRBD1. V dropped 10 bases and J dropped 3; count of bases not matched to a gene: 10. From germline, CDR1 is WSHSY and CDR2 SAAADI. The CDR3 is made up of 14 amino acids. The CDR3: CATLPGTETDTQYF. CDR3 nucleotide sequence: TGCGCCACCCTCCCTGGGACAGAAACAGATACGCAGTATTTT.

This chain uses TRBV7-3 with TRBJ2-1, with 14 bases fitting TRBD2. The germline V gene encodes CDR1 SGHTA and CDR2 FQGTGA. V was pared by 5 bases and J by 9 bases, with 9 bases of the junction left unmatched. The CDR3 covers 16 residues. The CDR3 protein is CASSPLGTSGRGEQFF. Written as DNA, the CDR3 is TGTGCCAGCAGCCCCCTAGGGACTAGCGGGAGAGGTGAGCAGTTCTTC.

The chain links TRBV28 to TRBJ1-5, with a possible D match to TRBD1 (5 bases). This CDR3 comprises 14 residues. Germline loops: CDR1 MDHEN, CDR2 SYDVKM. The V gene lost 5 bases and the J gene lost 4 bases, with 12 bases spanning the gap. The CDR3 spells CASSIGPGNQPQHF. The CDR3, as DNA: TGTGCCAGCAGTATCGGACCAGGGAATCAGCCCCAGCATTTT.

The chain combines TRBV7-8 with TRBJ1-5; unclear D gene. Germline CDR1 and CDR2: SGHVS and FQNEAQ. Trimming left V 11 bases short and J 4 bases short, with 18 bases between. This CDR3 is built from 14 residues. The CDR3 loop is CASSSGLLNQPQHF. The CDR3, as DNA: TGTGCCTCTTCTTCCGGACTCCTAAATCAGCCCCAGCATTTT.

The chain joins TRBV11-1 to TRBJ2-1; D may be TRBD2 (6 bases). Trimming pared 3 bases from V and 5 bases from J, leaving 14 bases between. Germline assignment: CDR1 SGHAT and CDR2 FQDESV (reference sequence). The CDR3 is made up of 15 amino acids. This CDR3 is CASSLGLQRHNEQFF. The CDR3, as DNA: TGTGCCAGCAGCTTGGGACTCCAAAGGCACAATGAGCAGTTCTTC.

CDR3 sequence reads: CASSPSEVQGSPLHF. CDR3 DNA: TGCGCCAGCAGCCCTAGTGAAGTCCAAGGATCACCCCTCCACTTT. The chain has TRBV5-1 and TRBJ1-6; no reliable D call. Trimming removed 4 bases at V and 10 bases at J, with 18 bases between. Germline lookup yields CDR1 SGHRS and CDR2 YFSETQ. The CDR3 contains 15 residues.

The chain recombines TRBV6-6 with TRBJ2-7; 8 bases map to TRBD2. The CDR3 extends over 14 amino acids. Germline CDR1 reads MNHNY; CDR2 reads SVGAGI (reference sequence). The V segment lost 7 bases and the J segment 4 bases; nucleotides outside the gene matches: 9. CDR3 sequence (DNA): TGTGCCAGCAACGAGCGGGAGAGGGGATACGAGCAGTACTTC. Translated: CASNERERGYEQYF.

The V gene is TRBV6-1, the J gene TRBJ2-7; 10 nucleotides match TRBD1. Trimming cost V 4 bases and J 3 bases; bases outside gene matches: 3. Germline V gene sequence: CDR1 MNHNS, CDR2 SASEGT. This CDR3 contains 14 residues. The CDR3 spells CASSVRDRGYEQYF. The CDR3 coding sequence is TGTGCCAGCAGTGTGCGGGACAGGGGCTACGAGCAGTACTTC.

The rearrangement links TRBV2 to TRBJ2-3, with D unclear. Trimming removed 8 bases from V and 0 bases from J, with 12 bases in between. Germline lookup yields CDR1 SNHLY and CDR2 FYNNEI. This CDR3 has 14 residues. The CDR3 region has the DNA TGTGCCAGCCTCCCCTTTTCTAGCACAGATACGCAGTATTTT. This gives the protein CASLPFSSTDTQYF.

There are a few counts of this clone. CDR3 residues: CASSSRDRVGGYTF. The CDR3 DNA follows: TGTGCCAGTAGCAGCCGGGACAGGGTGGGAGGCTACACCTTC. This chain connects TRBV19 to TRBJ1-2; 9 bases agree with TRBD1. The CDR3 extends over 14 amino acids. Germline V lookup: CDR1 LNHDA, CDR2 SQIVND (reference sequence). V was clipped by 6 bases and J by 8 bases; unmatched bases: 10.

The chain is built from TRBV7-9 and TRBJ2-2, with D possibly matching TRBD1 (5 bases). The length of the CDR3 is 17 residues. Germline loops: CDR1 SEHNR, CDR2 FQNEAQ (reference sequence). The V end was cut by 5 bases, the J end by 4 bases, with 20 bases between. In nucleotides, the CDR3 is TGTGCCAGCAGCCGACTCAGAGGACAAGGCCTCACCGGGGAGCTGTTTTTT. This encodes CASSRLRGQGLTGELFF. Full variable domain (rest looked up from reference TRBV7-9 and TRBJ2-2): DTGVSQNPRHKITKRGQNVTFRCDPISEHNRLYWYRQTLGQGPEFLTYFQNEAQLEKSRLLSDRFSAERPKGSFSTLEIQRTEQGDSAMYLCASSRLRGQGLTGELFFGEGSRLTVL.

This CDR3 reads CASSGRQGMNTEAFF. CDR3 in DNA: TGTGCCAGCAGCGGGCGACAGGGAATGAACACTGAAGCTTTCTTT. This chain uses TRBV7-9 with TRBJ1-1; 7 bases are shared with TRBD1. V dropped 5 bases and J dropped 0; count of bases not matched to a gene: 6. The length of the CDR3 is 15 residues. Looked up from germline, CDR1 is SEHNR and CDR2 is FQNEAQ (reference sequence). Full variable domain (rest looked up from reference TRBV7-9 and TRBJ1-1): DTGVSQNPRHKITKRGQNVTFRCDPISEHNRLYWYRQTLGQGPEFLTYFQNEAQLEKSRLLSDRFSAERPKGSFSTLEIQRTEQGDSAMYLCASSGRQGMNTEAFFGQGTRLTVV.

CDR3 in amino acids: CASRTGLNEKLFF. In DNA form, the CDR3 reads TGTGCCAGTCGGACAGGTTTGAATGAAAAACTGTTTTTT. The chain is built from TRBV28 and TRBJ1-4, with 7 bases identical to TRBD1. This CDR3 spans 13 amino acids. Germline V gene data show CDR1 as MDHEN and CDR2 as SYDVKM. Trimming cost V 9 bases and J 5 bases; bases outside gene matches: 6.

The rearrangement links TRBV2 to TRBJ2-7; possibly TRBD1 for D (5 bases). Germline loops: CDR1 SNHLY, CDR2 FYNNEI. CDR3 size: 11 residues. V was shortened by 6 bases and J by 9 bases, with 12 bases between the two germline ends. The CDR3 DNA sequence: TGTGCCAGCAGCCTCAGGGAAGGGCAGTACTTC. Translated, it gives CASSLREGQYF.